The 31 T cell receptor beta chains presented below share a single source sample, sequenced in a study of OX40 agonist ivuxolimab in advanced cancers. Receptors were amplified or captured by the immunoSEQ multiplex PCR assay. Entries here come from immuneACCESS through TCRdb and include only in-frame sequences with V and J called. Some clones fail to appear in such tables; in the studies checked, an unresolved V gene covers under half of the shortfall, and the cause of the remainder is unknown. The sample contains roughly 90,000 clones, around 94% of them found a single time. The ten largest clones take up roughly 2.8% of the sample. This specimen consisted of CD4+ or CD8+ T cells sorted from blood, obtained in a trial of the OX40 agonist ivuxolimab. The receptors originated from an adult with an advanced solid tumor such as melanoma, head and neck, liver or kidney cancer.

V is TRBV6-1 and J is TRBJ1-2; unclear D gene. This CDR3 has 14 residues. Germline CDR1 is MNHNS and CDR2 is SASEGT. Trimming cost V 2 bases and J 2 bases, with 9 bases left between them. The chain's CDR3 is CASSEIPGNYGYTF. In DNA form, the CDR3 reads TGTGCCAGCAGTGAAATCCCAGGAAACTATGGCTACACCTTC.

This sequence joins TRBV21-1 and TRBJ2-6; TRBD1, the table's D call, was not compared with the DNA. TRBV21-1 is a pseudogene. The CDR3 has 17 residues. The DNA of the CDR3 is TGTGCCAGCAGCAAAGGAGGGGGAGACTCTGGGGCCAACGTCCTGACTTTC. Translated, it gives CASSKGGGDSGANVLTF.

The chain joins TRBV14 to TRBJ2-7; 11 bases fit TRBD1. Germline trimming cut 8 bases from V and 2 bases from J; bases unmatched to any gene: 2. Germline CDR1 is SGHDN and CDR2 is FVKESK. CDR3 length equals 13 residues. CDR3 coding DNA: TGTGCCAGCGGGACAGGGGGAACCTACGAGCAGTACTTC. Its protein is CASGTGGTYEQYF.

The genes are TRBV27 and TRBJ2-1, with D perhaps matching TRBD2 (6 bases). This CDR3 is 15 amino acids long. The germline CDR1 and CDR2 sequences are MNHEY and SMNVEV (reference sequence). V lost 6 bases and J lost 0, with 12 bases in between. For the CDR3, the DNA is TGTGCCAGCAGCCTGACTAGTATCTCCTACAATGAGCAGTTCTTC. Translated: CASSLTSISYNEQFF.

The V gene is TRBV7-9, the J gene TRBJ2-5, with 8 bases lining up with TRBD1. CDR1 SEHNR and CDR2 FQNEAQ come from the germline V gene (reference sequence). CDR3 length: 14 amino acids. J was trimmed by 6 bases and V by 5 bases; bases with no gene match: 8. The CDR3 bases are TGTGCCAGCAGCCCACGGACAGGGATACAGACCCAGTACTTC. It specifies CASSPRTGIQTQYF.

In this sample, this clone turned up once. The V gene is TRBV4-1, the J gene TRBJ2-5; weak D call: TRBD1 (6 bases). V was cut by 4 bases and J by 3 bases, with 9 bases left in between. The V gene's germline CDR1 is MGHRA and CDR2 YSYEKL. The CDR3 is 13 amino acids. CDR3 region: CASSPRTEETQYF. Written as DNA, the CDR3 is TGCGCCAGCAGCCCCAGGACAGAAGAGACCCAGTACTTC.

The rearrangement uses TRBV27 and TRBJ2-6; D gene uncertain. The V and J ends lost 5 bases and 2 bases respectively, with 4 bases between them. This CDR3 is 13 amino acids long. Germline V gives CDR1 MNHEY, CDR2 SMNVEV (reference sequence). The DNA for the CDR3 is TGTGCCAGCAGTGATGCTGGGGCCAACGTCCTGACTTTC. It codes for CASSDAGANVLTF.

This chain uses TRBV18 with TRBJ2-3, with D perhaps matching TRBD2 (7 bases). The CDR3 has 14 residues. The germline CDR1 and CDR2 sequences are KGHSH and LQKENI. The V end was cut by 4 bases, the J end by 5 bases, with 13 bases between. This CDR3 reads CASSLQGGRDTQYF. The CDR3 DNA sequence: TGTGCCAGCTCACTACAGGGAGGGAGAGATACGCAGTATTTT.

The chain has TRBV27 and TRBJ1-2, with 9 bases aligning to TRBD1. The V segment lost 6 bases and the J segment 2 bases; nucleotides outside the gene matches: 13. CDR1 is MNHEY, CDR2 SMNVEV, per germline (reference sequence). This CDR3 region has 17 residues. The CDR3 DNA follows: TGTGCCAGCAGCCCTCAATTTTCCGGGACAGGGAACTATGGCTACACCTTC. It codes for CASSPQFSGTGNYGYTF.

The chain recombines TRBV7-6 with TRBJ1-4; D is uncertain. Per the germline V gene, CDR1 is SGHVS and CDR2 is FNYEAQ. Deletions cut 5 bases from V and 5 bases from J, with 9 bases between. This CDR3 contains 13 residues. The CDR3 nucleotides read TGTGCCAGCAGCGACACGGGGAATGAAAAACTGTTTTTT. Translating it yields CASSDTGNEKLFF.

This chain uses TRBV27 with TRBJ1-5; no clear D gene. The CDR3 is 15 amino acids. Trimming stripped 3 bases from V and 0 bases from J, with 9 bases between. Per germline, CDR1 MNHEY and CDR2 SMNVEV (reference sequence). The CDR3 is CASSLVRNSNQPQHF. The CDR3 nucleotides are TGTGCCAGCAGTTTGGTACGGAATAGCAATCAGCCCCAGCATTTT.

V usage is TRBV28 and J usage is TRBJ2-7, with D maybe TRBD1 (5 bases). CDR1 is MDHEN, CDR2 SYDVKM, per germline. V was clipped by 6 bases and J by 5 bases, with 14 bases between them. The CDR3 has 13 residues. Here the CDR3 DNA reads TGTGCCAGCAGCCCCGCAGGGTACCACGAGCAGTACTTC. This translates into CASSPAGYHEQYF.

V usage is TRBV6-1 and J usage is TRBJ2-3, with 13 bases lining up with TRBD2. V lost 0 bases to trimming and J lost 5 bases; unmatched junction nucleotides: 17. The CDR3 consists of 21 residues. Germline V CDR1 and CDR2: MNHNS, SASEGT. CDR3 in DNA: TGTGCCAGCAGTGAAGCGGGGCCGGGACTAGCGGGATCACTTTCTATAGATACGCAGTATTTT. This translates into CASSEAGPGLAGSLSIDTQYF.

The chain combines TRBV11-2 with TRBJ2-7, with D perhaps TRBD1 (6 bases). Per the germline V gene, CDR1 is SGHAT and CDR2 is FQNNGV. With 5 bases removed from V and 6 bases from J, the gap between germline ends came to 23 bases. There are 16 residues in the CDR3. CDR3 in DNA: TGTGCCAGCAGCGGATTTACCGGGGACACCCAAAGCGAGCAGTACTTC. Protein: CASSGFTGDTQSEQYF.

V gene TRBV11-2 combines with J gene TRBJ1-2; a possible D gene is TRBD1 (5 bases). Germline assignment: CDR1 SGHAT and CDR2 FQNNGV. Trimming pared 2 bases from V and 2 bases from J, leaving 9 bases between. CDR3 length: 14 residues. This CDR3 reads CASSLSGPNYGYTF. The CDR3 bases are TGTGCCAGCAGCTTATCAGGGCCGAACTATGGCTACACCTTC. Complete variable domain (other parts from reference TRBV11-2 and TRBJ1-2): EAGVAQSPRYKIIEKRQSVAFWCNPISGHATLYWYQQILGQGPKLLIQFQNNGVVDDSQLPKDRFSAERLKGVDSTLKIQPAKLEDSAVYLCASSLSGPNYGYTFGSGTRLTVV.

The V call is TRBV7-9, the J call TRBJ2-3; possibly TRBD2 for D (6 bases). The V end was cut by 5 bases, the J end by 5 bases, with 20 bases between. This CDR3 comprises 16 residues. The germline V gene encodes CDR1 SEHNR and CDR2 FQNEAQ (reference sequence). The CDR3: CASSPKIRERGDTQYF. The DNA for the CDR3 is TGTGCCAGCAGCCCAAAAATACGGGAGAGAGGAGATACGCAGTATTTT.

The J gene is TRBJ1-2, the V gene TRBV5-1; D gene uncertain. The germline gives CDR1 SGHRS, CDR2 YFSETQ. Trimming left V 4 bases short and J 4 bases short, with 11 bases between. The CDR3 covers 13 residues. The DNA for the CDR3 is TGCGCCAGCAGCAGTTCGACAATCTATGGCTACACCTTC. This translates into CASSSSTIYGYTF.

V is TRBV9 and J is TRBJ2-1; D is uncertain. Deletions cut 3 bases from V and 8 bases from J, with 21 bases between. The germline V gene encodes CDR1 SGDLS and CDR2 YYNGEE. The CDR3 spans 16 residues. The CDR3: CASSATVQAALDEQFF. In DNA, the CDR3 is TGTGCCAGCAGCGCCACGGTCCAGGCTGCTTTAGATGAGCAGTTCTTC.

This chain links TRBV2 with TRBJ2-1, with 7 bases that match TRBD1. The CDR3 runs 14 residues. Germline CDR1 reads SNHLY; CDR2 reads FYNNEI. The ends lost 8 bases at V and 5 bases at J; junction bases unmatched: 9. The CDR3 spells CASERQGNDNEQFF. CDR3 nucleotide sequence: TGTGCCAGCGAACGACAGGGTAATGACAATGAGCAGTTCTTC.

Only one count was recorded for this clone. This chain joins TRBV2 and TRBJ1-2; 9 nucleotides match TRBD1. The CDR3 is 14 residues long. Germline lookup yields CDR1 SNHLY and CDR2 FYNNEI. Trimming at V came to 10 bases and at J to 4 bases, leaving 10 bases not matched to a gene. The CDR3 protein is CANDIPGQGYGYTF. CDR3 in DNA: TGTGCCAACGACATCCCGGGACAGGGCTATGGCTACACCTTC.

This clone was counted a few times. The chain couples TRBV30 to TRBJ1-5; no definite D call. The CDR3 loop spans 13 amino acids. Between the trimmed V and J ends, which lost 5 bases and 3 bases, there was a span of 11 bases. Germline loops: CDR1 GTSNPN, CDR2 SVGIG (reference sequence). The CDR3 DNA sequence: TGTGCCTGGTCACAAGGGTCCAATCAGCCCCAGCATTTT. Translation gives CAWSQGSNQPQHF.

The chain recombines TRBV27 with TRBJ2-5; D is possibly TRBD2 (5 bases). This CDR3 is 16 amino acids long. Germline V CDR1 and CDR2: MNHEY, SMNVEV (reference sequence). Trimming cost V 5 bases and J 0 bases, with 16 bases left between them. The CDR3 here is CASSLSQRSYQETQYF. CDR3 nucleotides: TGTGCCAGCAGTCTCTCACAGCGGTCGTACCAAGAGACCCAGTACTTC.

This clone came up once. This chain links TRBV28 with TRBJ1-2; D is uncertain. Germline V gives CDR1 MDHEN, CDR2 SYDVKM. This CDR3 is 14 amino acids long. The ends were cut back, 6 bases at V and 4 bases at J, with 15 bases in the middle. The CDR3 region is CASSSLTLTYGYTF. As DNA, the CDR3 is TGTGCCAGCAGCTCTCTTACACTGACCTATGGCTACACCTTC.

The rearrangement links TRBV7-2 to TRBJ2-2; weak D call: TRBD1 (5 bases). Germline CDR1 is SGHTA and CDR2 is FQGNSA. The CDR3 is 14 residues long. V lost 3 bases and J 5 bases, leaving 10 bases between the germline ends. The CDR3 bases are TGTGCCAGCAGCTTTAACAGGCCGACCGGGGAGCTGTTTTTT. This gives the protein CASSFNRPTGELFF.

V usage is TRBV27 and J usage is TRBJ2-1; a weak D match, TRBD2 (6 bases). The CDR3 consists of 17 residues. Trimming pared 5 bases from V and 2 bases from J, leaving 19 bases between. Germline loops: CDR1 MNHEY, CDR2 SMNVEV (reference sequence). The CDR3 DNA reads TGTGCCAGCAGTCCACCCAGCGTGGGACTTCCCTACAATGAGCAGTTCTTC. Protein sequence: CASSPPSVGLPYNEQFF.

This chain uses TRBV4-1 with TRBJ2-1; D is possibly TRBD2 (6 bases). This CDR3 contains 16 residues. Trimming pared 0 bases from V and 0 bases from J, leaving 9 bases between. Germline CDR1 is MGHRA and CDR2 is YSYEKL. The CDR3 nucleotides are TGCGCCAGCAGCCAAGACCACGGGAGCTCCTACAATGAGCAGTTCTTC. Protein: CASSQDHGSSYNEQFF.

This sequence joins TRBV10-2 and TRBJ2-2; 7 bases fit TRBD2. V lost 0 bases, J lost 7 bases, and 8 bases stayed unmatched. This CDR3 has 16 residues. Germline CDR1 is WSHSY and CDR2 is SAAADI. The CDR3 nucleotides read TGCGCCAGCAGTGAGTCCTCTGCTAGCGGAAACGGGGAGCTGTTTTTT. It specifies CASSESSASGNGELFF.

V usage is TRBV10-3 and J usage is TRBJ2-2, with D possibly being TRBD2 (6 bases). Germline V gives CDR1 ENHRY, CDR2 SYGVKD. V was trimmed by 11 bases and J by 7 bases, leaving 8 bases between them. This CDR3 is built from 10 residues. As DNA, the CDR3 is TGTGCCTGCGGGGTCGGGGAGCTGTTTTTT. It is translated as CACGVGELFF.

The count of this clone is one. This rearrangement joins TRBV13 to TRBJ2-1, with 7 bases identical to TRBD2. V shed 4 bases, J shed 0 bases, and the junction held 18 bases outside the gene matches. The CDR3 is made up of 20 amino acids. Germline CDR1 PRHDT, CDR2 FYEKMQ (reference sequence). CDR3 DNA sequence: TGTGCCAGCAGCTCCCCCCCACTGGCGGGAGACTCCAGCTCCTACAATGAGCAGTTCTTC. Amino acid sequence: CASSSPPLAGDSSSYNEQFF.

The V call is TRBV4-1, the J call TRBJ2-3; 12 bases map to TRBD2. CDR3 length: 18 residues. The V gene end was trimmed by 3 bases and the J gene end by 5 bases; junction bases not matched to a gene: 12. The germline V gene encodes CDR1 MGHRA and CDR2 YSYEKL. This CDR3 is CASSQFQSSGGVEDTQYF. CDR3 coding DNA: TGCGCCAGCAGCCAGTTCCAGTCTAGCGGGGGGGTGGAAGATACGCAGTATTTT.

The chain combines TRBV27 with TRBJ1-4, with TRBD1 as a possible D gene (5 bases). CDR3 length: 15 residues. Trimming removed 6 bases from V and 3 bases from J, with 14 bases in between. CDR1 MNHEY and CDR2 SMNVEV come from the germline V gene (reference sequence). CDR3: CASRFGTASNEKLFF. DNA for the CDR3: TGTGCCAGCAGATTCGGGACGGCCTCTAATGAAAAACTGTTTTTT. The complete variable domain, with remaining parts taken from reference TRBV27 and TRBJ1-4, reads EAQVTQNPRYLITVTGKKLTVTCSQNMNHEYMSWYRQDPGLGLRQIYYSMNVEVTDKGDVPEGYKVSRKEKRNFPLILESPSPNQTSLYFCASRFGTASNEKLFFGSGTQLSVL.